The 26 T cell receptor beta chains given below trace back to one sample, sequenced in a study of OX40 agonist ivuxolimab in advanced cancers. Clones were sequenced by immunoSEQ multiplex PCR, and TCRdb holds only the in-frame ones, with some missing. The sample shows 70,000 to 85,000 clones, 86% of them seen only once. This material consisted of CD4+ or CD8+ T cells sorted from blood, taken in a trial of the OX40 agonist ivuxolimab. Every receptor here comes from an adult with an advanced solid tumor such as melanoma, head and neck, liver or kidney cancer.

This chain connects TRBV5-1 to TRBJ2-7; 7 bases are shared with TRBD2. Germline CDR1 and CDR2: SGHRS and YFSETQ. The CDR3 is 15 residues long. V trimming: 0 bases; J trimming: 6 bases; junction bases outside the gene matches: 9. CDR3 sequence (DNA): TGCGCCAGCAGCTTGGAGGTGAGGGGAGGGCCCGAGCAGTACTTC. The encoded protein is CASSLEVRGGPEQYF.

The J gene is TRBJ1-5, the V gene TRBV11-2, with unresolved D. Between the trimmed V and J ends, which lost 2 bases and 6 bases, there was a span of 8 bases. Germline-derived CDR1 and CDR2 are SGHAT and FQNNGV. The CDR3 has 13 residues. The CDR3 bases are TGTGCCAGCAGCTTATCCGACCGTCAGCCCCAGCATTTT. Translating it yields CASSLSDRQPQHF.

The rearrangement uses TRBV4-2 and TRBJ2-3; D call uncertain. The V end was cut by 0 bases, the J end by 6 bases, with 7 bases between. This CDR3 spans 13 amino acids. Germline CDR1 and CDR2: LGHNA and YNFKEQ. The CDR3, as DNA: TGTGCCAGCAGCCAAGATCATCGGGATACGCAGTATTTT. As protein: CASSQDHRDTQYF.

This rearrangement joins TRBV19 to TRBJ2-5; 12 positions agree with TRBD2. The length of the CDR3 is 16 residues. Losses at the gene ends were 6 bases for V and 5 bases for J; bases not matched to a gene: 10. Per germline, CDR1 LNHDA and CDR2 SQIVND (reference sequence). Written as DNA, the CDR3 is TGTGCCAGTAGCCCCTCAGGACTAGCGGGGTATGAGACCCAGTACTTC. Its protein product is CASSPSGLAGYETQYF.

CDR3: CAAPGEGARGYTF. The CDR3 coding sequence is TGTGCCGCACCGGGGGAGGGGGCGCGGGGCTACACCTTC. The chain combines TRBV10-3 with TRBJ1-2; 7 nucleotides line up with TRBD1. V shed 11 bases and J 8 bases; nucleotides not matched to a gene: 14. CDR1 is ENHRY and CDR2 is SYGVKD in the germline V gene. The CDR3 has 13 residues.

This clone was picked up one time. CDR3 amino acids: CASSPGVGLRTEAFF. As DNA, the CDR3 is TGTGCCAGCTCACCTGGAGTAGGTCTTCGCACTGAAGCTTTCTTT. The rearrangement links TRBV18 to TRBJ1-1; D is undetermined. CDR3 length: 15 residues. Trimming removed 3 bases from V and 4 bases from J, with 15 bases in between. CDR1 KGHSH and CDR2 LQKENI come from the germline V gene.

The J gene is TRBJ2-7, the V gene TRBV5-1; 8 nucleotides line up with TRBD1. The ends lost 0 bases at V and 6 bases at J; junction bases unmatched: 8. There are 15 residues in the CDR3. CDR1 SGHRS and CDR2 YFSETQ come from the germline V gene. The CDR3 protein is CASSLAPGTGLEQYF. CDR3 DNA sequence: TGCGCCAGCAGCTTGGCCCCCGGGACAGGACTCGAGCAGTACTTC.

The chain couples TRBV19 to TRBJ1-5; TRBD1 is a possible D gene (6 bases). CDR1 is LNHDA, CDR2 SQIVND, per germline (reference sequence). V dropped 3 bases and J dropped 2 bases, with 11 bases sitting between them. This CDR3 spans 15 amino acids. The CDR3 loop reads CASSMVGAGNQPQHF. The CDR3 bases are TGTGCCAGTAGTATGGTGGGGGCGGGCAATCAGCCCCAGCATTTT. The variable domain in full, with the rest retrieved from reference TRBV19 and TRBJ1-5, is DGGITQSPKYLFRKEGQNVTLSCEQNLNHDAMYWYRQDPGQGLRLIYYSQIVNDFQKGDIAEGYSVSREKKESFPLTVTSAQKNPTAFYLCASSMVGAGNQPQHFGDGTRLSIL.

The chain uses TRBV7-9 and TRBJ1-1; TRBD1 aligns across 10 bases. CDR3 length: 17 amino acids. Germline values: CDR1 SEHNR, CDR2 FQNEAQ (reference sequence). With V trimmed by 2 bases and J by 0 bases, 6 bases remained unmatched. The CDR3 coding sequence is TGTGCCAGCAGCTTACCGACAGGGGGCCTAATGAACACTGAAGCTTTCTTT. Translation gives CASSLPTGGLMNTEAFF. The full variable domain, completed using reference TRBV7-9 and TRBJ1-1, is DTGVSQNPRHKITKRGQNVTFRCDPISEHNRLYWYRQTLGQGPEFLTYFQNEAQLEKSRLLSDRFSAERPKGSFSTLEIQRTEQGDSAMYLCASSLPTGGLMNTEAFFGQGTRLTVV.

This clone has a single count. The genes are TRBV11-2 and TRBJ1-1; 12 nucleotides match TRBD1. Germline CDR1 is SGHAT and CDR2 is FQNNGV. V dropped 5 bases and J dropped 4; count of bases not matched to a gene: 2. CDR3 length equals 14 residues. The CDR3 here is CASSRGQGATEAFF. CDR3 nucleotides: TGTGCCAGCAGCAGGGGACAGGGGGCCACTGAAGCTTTCTTT. The variable domain in full, with the rest retrieved from reference TRBV11-2 and TRBJ1-1, is EAGVAQSPRYKIIEKRQSVAFWCNPISGHATLYWYQQILGQGPKLLIQFQNNGVVDDSQLPKDRFSAERLKGVDSTLKIQPAKLEDSAVYLCASSRGQGATEAFFGQGTRLTVV.

The J gene is TRBJ2-1, the V gene TRBV4-1, with D unclear. The CDR3 runs to 11 residues. Per germline, CDR1 MGHRA and CDR2 YSYEKL. The V gene lost 1 base and the J gene lost 13 bases, with 8 bases spanning the gap. Here the CDR3 reads CASSQVGPQFF. The CDR3 bases are TGCGCCAGCAGCCAAGTAGGGCCCCAGTTCTTC.

The CDR3 region is CASSPLGTGEDEQYF. DNA of the CDR3: TGTGCCAGCTCCCCTCTCGGGACAGGGGAGGACGAGCAGTACTTC. The J gene is TRBJ2-7, the V gene TRBV27; 10 nucleotides agree with TRBD1. Germline lookup yields CDR1 MNHEY and CDR2 SMNVEV (reference sequence). Losses at the gene ends were 8 bases for V and 5 bases for J; bases not matched to a gene: 12. The CDR3 contains 15 residues.

V usage is TRBV30 and J usage is TRBJ2-7; 7 bases agree with TRBD2. The CDR3 is 14 residues long. Germline V gene lookup returns CDR1 GTSNPN and CDR2 SVGIG (reference sequence). Unmatched junction bases numbered 6, after V lost 4 bases and J lost 0 bases. The CDR3 sequence is CAWNRGTNSYEQYF. Here the CDR3 DNA reads TGTGCCTGGAATCGCGGGACTAACTCCTACGAGCAGTACTTC.

This clone came up a few times. This chain links TRBV25-1 with TRBJ1-2, with no clear D. With 1 base removed from V and 6 bases from J, the gap between germline ends came to 9 bases. This CDR3 has 13 residues. CDR1 and CDR2 from the germline V gene are MGHDK and SYGVNS. CDR3 loop: CASSESRYDGYTF. CDR3 DNA sequence: TGTGCCAGCAGTGAATCCCGGTACGATGGCTACACCTTC.

The rearrangement joins TRBV7-3 to TRBJ2-2, with D hard to call. There are 15 residues in the CDR3. The germline gives CDR1 SGHTA, CDR2 FQGTGA. V was pared by 5 bases and J by 1 base, with 11 bases between. Here the CDR3 reads CASSKGVGNTGELFF. In DNA, the CDR3 is TGTGCCAGCAGCAAGGGTGTCGGGAACACCGGGGAGCTGTTTTTT. Supplemented by reference TRBV7-3 and TRBJ2-2, the full variable domain reads GAGVSQTPSNKVTEKGKYVELRCDPISGHTALYWYRQSLGQGPEFLIYFQGTGAADDSGLPNDRFFAVRPEGSVSTLKIQRTERGDSAVYLCASSKGVGNTGELFFGEGSRLTVL.

The gene calls are TRBV5-1 and TRBJ2-1; possible D gene TRBD1, 5 bases. Looked up from germline, CDR1 is SGHRS and CDR2 is YFSETQ. Deletions cut 1 base from V and 8 bases from J, with 10 bases between. The CDR3 runs to 13 residues. The CDR3, as DNA: TGCGCCAGCAGCTTGCAGGGTCTCGATGAGCAGTTCTTC. It translates to CASSLQGLDEQFF.

In this sample, this clone turned up a few times. This chain connects TRBV28 to TRBJ2-5; 8 positions agree with TRBD1. Germline V gene data show CDR1 as MDHEN and CDR2 as SYDVKM. The CDR3 contains 13 residues. V shed 9 bases and J 1 base; nucleotides not matched to a gene: 4. This CDR3 is CASLGQGQETQYF. The CDR3 region has the DNA TGTGCCAGTCTCGGACAGGGCCAAGAGACCCAGTACTTC.

The chain couples TRBV6-6 to TRBJ2-1, with a possible D match to TRBD1 (6 bases). Germline assignment: CDR1 MNHNY and CDR2 SVGAGI (reference sequence). Trimming shortened V by 5 bases and J by 1 base, and 12 bases separated the two germline ends. The CDR3 contains 15 residues. This CDR3 reads CASSRKTGSYNEQFF. CDR3 bases: TGTGCCAGCAGTCGGAAGACAGGTTCCTACAATGAGCAGTTCTTC.

The rearrangement links TRBV25-1 to TRBJ1-2, with TRBD1 matching over 9 bases. V shed 7 bases, J shed 5 bases, and the junction held 8 bases outside the gene matches. The CDR3 is made up of 14 amino acids. Germline-derived CDR1 and CDR2 are MGHDK and SYGVNS. The CDR3 spells CASKGQGSFYGYTF. In DNA form, the CDR3 reads TGTGCCAGCAAGGGACAGGGCTCTTTTTATGGCTACACCTTC.

The V gene is TRBV11-2, the J gene TRBJ2-1; 9 positions match TRBD2. Trimming cost V 1 base and J 6 bases; bases outside gene matches: 13. CDR3 length equals 18 residues. Germline values: CDR1 SGHAT, CDR2 FQNNGV. The CDR3 protein is CASSLVGARREGRNEQFF. The DNA for the CDR3 is TGTGCCAGCAGCTTAGTGGGGGCGCGGCGGGAGGGCCGCAATGAGCAGTTCTTC.

The chain joins TRBV4-1 to TRBJ1-2, with no clear D. Germline CDR1 MGHRA, CDR2 YSYEKL. CDR3 size: 12 residues. Deletions cut 0 bases from V and 8 bases from J, with 7 bases between. CDR3 region: CASSQEGGGYTF. DNA of the CDR3: TGCGCCAGCAGCCAAGAAGGTGGAGGCTACACCTTC.

This chain links TRBV19 with TRBJ2-7; 7 bases fit TRBD1. Germline V lookup: CDR1 LNHDA, CDR2 SQIVND (reference sequence). This CDR3 is built from 14 residues. With 5 bases clipped from V and 3 bases from J, the junction kept 7 bases outside the gene matches. CDR3 residues: CASSFSQGIYEQYF. The CDR3 DNA follows: TGTGCCAGTAGTTTCTCACAGGGGATCTACGAGCAGTACTTC.

This chain connects TRBV4-1 to TRBJ2-6, with 7 positions matching TRBD1. V dropped 4 bases and J dropped 2; count of bases not matched to a gene: 2. Per germline, CDR1 MGHRA and CDR2 YSYEKL. The CDR3 is made up of 15 amino acids. The CDR3 DNA is TGCGCCAGCAGCCTCGACAGGGCTGGGGCCAACGTCCTGACTTTC. Encoded protein: CASSLDRAGANVLTF.

The CDR3 DNA reads TGTGCCAGCTCGCCCGGGGGGGGGAATGGCAATCAGCCCCAGCATTTT. Residues: CASSPGGGNGNQPQHF. The genes are TRBV18 and TRBJ1-5; a possible D gene is TRBD1 (5 bases). The germline gives CDR1 KGHSH, CDR2 LQKENI. V lost 6 bases and J 2 bases, leaving 17 bases between the germline ends. The CDR3 length is 16 residues. The full variable domain, its missing parts supplied by reference TRBV18 and TRBJ1-5, is NAGVMQNPRHLVRRRGQEARLRCSPMKGHSHVYWYRQLPEEGLKFMVYLQKENIIDESGMPKERFSAEFPKEGPSILRIQQVVRGDSAAYFCASSPGGGNGNQPQHFGDGTRLSIL.

The genes are TRBV27 and TRBJ2-2; 8 bases line up with TRBD1. CDR3 length equals 16 residues. CDR1 and CDR2 from the germline V gene are MNHEY and SMNVEV (reference sequence). Trimming took 5 bases from V and 1 from J; bases not matched to a gene: 6. The CDR3 DNA reads as TGTGCCAGCAGTCCCGGGGACAGGCTGAACACCGGGGAGCTGTTTTTT. This codes for CASSPGDRLNTGELFF.

The V call is TRBV30, the J call TRBJ2-3, with D unresolved. Germline CDR1 and CDR2: GTSNPN and SVGIG (reference sequence). Between the trimmed V and J ends, which lost 3 bases and 1 base, there was a span of 11 bases. This CDR3 region has 14 residues. This chain's CDR3 is CAWRYGQGTDTQYF. CDR3 sequence (DNA): TGTGCCTGGAGATACGGGCAGGGCACAGATACGCAGTATTTT.